These 27 T cell receptor beta chains share one sample of origin, sequenced in a study of T cells after somatic rescue of genetic block. The protocol was immunoSEQ multiplex PCR, while the TCRdb copy is restricted to in-frame clones and leaves out a portion. The data show over 95,000 clones, about 93% seen once. Sequences were obtained from peripheral blood mononuclear cells (PBMCs). Receptor source: a woman aged 18-29 years.

V gene TRBV10-3 combines with J gene TRBJ2-3, with a tentative D call TRBD1 (5 bases). Germline CDR1 and CDR2: ENHRY and SYGVKD. This CDR3 spans 15 amino acids. V lost 1 base and J 4 bases, leaving 12 bases between the germline ends. CDR3 loop: CAISEFRRAADTQYF. CDR3 sequence (DNA): TGTGCCATCAGTGAGTTTCGCAGGGCGGCAGATACGCAGTATTTT.

V usage is TRBV19 and J usage is TRBJ2-7; D is undetermined. This CDR3 region has 16 residues. Deletions cut 2 bases from V and 0 bases from J, with 14 bases between. Germline V CDR1 and CDR2: LNHDA, SQIVND (reference sequence). The CDR3 DNA sequence: TGTGCCAGTAGTATAATCGACGGTCTCCCCTCCTACGAGCAGTACTTC. This sequence encodes CASSIIDGLPSYEQYF.

This clone came up once. This chain connects TRBV5-4 to TRBJ2-3; TRBD2 matches 10 bases. Germline loops: CDR1 SGHNT, CDR2 YYREEE (reference sequence). V gave up 4 bases and J gave up 3 bases; unmatched junction bases: 11. This CDR3 has 17 amino acids. This CDR3 is CASSRDPSGGGTDTQYF. The CDR3, as DNA: TGTGCCAGCAGCCGCGACCCTAGCGGGGGTGGGACAGATACGCAGTATTTT.

This chain links TRBV10-3 with TRBJ1-1; D might be TRBD1 (6 bases). There are 15 residues in the CDR3. The V end lost 6 bases, the J end lost 1 base, and 15 bases lay between the germline ends. Germline CDR1 and CDR2: ENHRY and SYGVKD. The CDR3 DNA reads TGTGCCATCAGGGATGGGGGGCAGGAGAACACTGAAGCTTTCTTT. As protein: CAIRDGGQENTEAFF.

CDR3: CASAEDEQYF. CDR3 DNA sequence: TGTGCCAGCGCAGAGGACGAGCAGTACTTC. The chain couples TRBV6-5 to TRBJ2-7; D is unclear. The germline V gene has CDR1 MNHEY and CDR2 SVGAGI. V lost 8 bases to trimming and J lost 5 bases, with 7 bases between them. There are 10 residues in the CDR3.

The CDR3 is CASKSPVVAEAFF. In DNA, the CDR3 is TGTGCCAGCAAGTCCCCAGTAGTGGCTGAAGCTTTCTTT. This chain connects TRBV7-8 to TRBJ1-1; unclear D gene. The CDR3 is 13 residues long. Germline CDR1 is SGHVS and CDR2 is FQNEAQ. V was cut by 7 bases and J by 6 bases, with 15 bases left in between.

The count of this clone is one. The rearrangement links TRBV7-3 to TRBJ2-6; D is unresolved. This CDR3 is built from 16 residues. V gave up 0 bases and J gave up 0 bases, with 6 bases separating them. CDR1 is SGHTA, CDR2 FQGTGA, per germline. Here the CDR3 DNA reads TGTGCCAGCAGCTTAACAGGGCGCTCTGGGGCCAACGTCCTGACTTTC. Amino acid sequence: CASSLTGRSGANVLTF.

This clone was seen a handful of times. The chain recombines TRBV6-1 with TRBJ1-2; 8 nucleotides align to TRBD1. The germline CDR1 and CDR2 sequences are MNHNS and SASEGT. There are 14 residues in the CDR3. J gave up 2 bases and V 5 bases, and 4 bases lay outside the gene matches. In DNA form, the CDR3 reads TGTGCCAGCAGTAGAACAGGGGGAAACTATGGCTACACCTTC. Amino acids: CASSRTGGNYGYTF.

This chain uses TRBV5-1 with TRBJ1-3, with a weak D call TRBD1 (6 bases). From germline, CDR1 is SGHRS and CDR2 YFSETQ. Trimming removed 4 bases from V and 0 bases from J, with 11 bases in between. The CDR3 extends over 15 amino acids. The CDR3 is CASSMDSRSGNTIYF. The CDR3 nucleotides read TGCGCCAGCAGCATGGACAGCCGCTCTGGAAACACCATATATTTT.

This chain uses TRBV7-6 with TRBJ2-7, with D perhaps TRBD1 (6 bases). The germline CDR1 and CDR2 sequences are SGHVS and FNYEAQ. This CDR3 spans 14 amino acids. Trimming pared 5 bases from V and 0 bases from J, leaving 11 bases between. Written as DNA, the CDR3 is TGTGCCAGCAGCCCCGGGACAAGCTCCTACGAGCAGTACTTC. Its translation: CASSPGTSSYEQYF.

This clone appeared a single time. The J gene is TRBJ2-1, the V gene TRBV19, with D possibly TRBD1 on 6 matching bases. Germline loops: CDR1 LNHDA, CDR2 SQIVND (reference sequence). CDR3 length: 14 residues. With 5 bases removed from V and 9 bases from J, the gap between germline ends came to 17 bases. CDR3 in DNA: TGTGCCAGTAGTCCTCAACAGGGAAGCGGTGAGCAGTTCTTC. Its protein product is CASSPQQGSGEQFF.

The chain has TRBV7-6 and TRBJ1-5; 8 bases are shared with TRBD1. Germline V gene sequence: CDR1 SGHVS, CDR2 FNYEAQ. The CDR3 is 17 amino acids. The V segment lost 5 bases and the J segment 6 bases; nucleotides outside the gene matches: 15. CDR3 DNA: TGTGCCAGCAGCGCCTATCCCGGGACAGGTATCGGTCAGCCCCAGCATTTT. Translating it yields CASSAYPGTGIGQPQHF.

The V and J genes are TRBV21-1 and TRBJ1-1. TRBV21-1 is assigned pseudogene status. The CDR3 loop spans 15 amino acids. CDR3 coding DNA: TGTGCCAGCAGCAAAAAGCGGGGGAGGAGAACTGAAGCTTTCTTT. This codes for CASSKKRGRRTEAFF.

This clone was seen only a few times. The rearrangement uses TRBV28 and TRBJ1-2, with TRBD1 matching over 9 bases. The ends lost 7 bases at V and 6 bases at J; junction bases unmatched: 3. Looked up from germline, CDR1 is MDHEN and CDR2 is SYDVKM. This CDR3 contains 12 residues. In nucleotides, the CDR3 is TGTGCCAGCACCAGGACAGGGGATGGCTACACCTTC. This gives the protein CASTRTGDGYTF.

The genes are TRBV6-1 and TRBJ1-4; unclear D gene. This CDR3 is built from 16 residues. V dropped 2 bases and J dropped 4 bases, with 14 bases sitting between them. CDR1 is MNHNS, CDR2 SASEGT, per germline. The CDR3 DNA sequence: TGTGCCAGCAGTGAACCACTCGGGCGCGATAATGAAAAACTGTTTTTT. Its protein product is CASSEPLGRDNEKLFF.

The chain carries TRBV7-3 and TRBJ2-1; 8 positions agree with TRBD2. The CDR3 spans 16 residues. The V gene's germline CDR1 is SGHTA and CDR2 FQGTGA. V shed 2 bases, J shed 1 base, and the junction held 4 bases outside the gene matches. The CDR3 DNA reads as TGTGCCAGCAGCTTATCCGGGGGGGCTTCCTACAATGAGCAGTTCTTC. The encoded protein is CASSLSGGASYNEQFF.

The chain couples TRBV28 to TRBJ2-5, with 9 positions matching TRBD1. There are 14 residues in the CDR3. Germline assignment: CDR1 MDHEN and CDR2 SYDVKM. Germline trimming cut 4 bases from V and 6 bases from J; bases unmatched to any gene: 6. CDR3 bases: TGTGCCAGCAGTTCCGGACAGGGGAAAAAGACCCAGTACTTC. Translated: CASSSGQGKKTQYF.

This chain joins TRBV7-6 and TRBJ2-7; 10 bases align to TRBD1. This CDR3 contains 15 residues. The J segment lost 6 bases and the V segment lost 5 bases, leaving 10 bases of the junction unmatched. Germline-derived CDR1 and CDR2 are SGHVS and FNYEAQ. The CDR3 here is CASSPRGQGPGEQYF. The CDR3 region has the DNA TGTGCCAGCAGCCCCAGGGGACAGGGGCCGGGCGAGCAGTACTTC.

V usage is TRBV28 and J usage is TRBJ2-2, with D unclear. The CDR3 has 11 residues. V was cut by 2 bases and J by 5 bases, with 0 bases left in between. Germline V lookup: CDR1 MDHEN, CDR2 SYDVKM. In DNA form, the CDR3 reads TGTGCCAGCAGTTTAACCGGGGAGCTGTTTTTT. This encodes CASSLTGELFF. Combining the CDR3 with reference TRBV28 and TRBJ2-2 gives the whole variable domain DVKVTQSSRYLVKRTGEKVFLECVQDMDHENMFWYRQDPGLGLRLIYFSYDVKMKEKGDIPEGYSVSREKKERFSLILESASTNQTSMYLCASSLTGELFFGEGSRLTVL.

The chain has TRBV19 and TRBJ2-7, with D possibly called TRBD1 or TRBD2 (6 bases each). CDR3 length: 15 amino acids. CDR1 is LNHDA and CDR2 is SQIVND in the germline V gene (reference sequence). V gave up 3 bases and J gave up 2 bases, with 14 bases separating them. The DNA of the CDR3 is TGTGCCAGTAGTATTGGGGGGCAGGGCACCTACGAGCAGTACTTC. Translating gives CASSIGGQGTYEQYF. Complete variable domain (other parts from reference TRBV19 and TRBJ2-7): DGGITQSPKYLFRKEGQNVTLSCEQNLNHDAMYWYRQDPGQGLRLIYYSQIVNDFQKGDIAEGYSVSREKKESFPLTVTSAQKNPTAFYLCASSIGGQGTYEQYFGPGTRLTVT.

The V call is TRBV27, the J call TRBJ1-2; D is possibly TRBD1 (6 bases). CDR3 length: 18 residues. CDR1 and CDR2 from the germline V gene are MNHEY and SMNVEV (reference sequence). V lost 5 bases and J 0 bases, leaving 22 bases between the germline ends. The CDR3 DNA reads as TGTGCCAGCAGTCCTCAAGGACAGTACGTAGGGGCTAACTATGGCTACACCTTC. Translated, it gives CASSPQGQYVGANYGYTF.

The chain couples TRBV28 to TRBJ2-1; the match to TRBD2 covers 9 bases. Trimming at V came to 5 bases and at J to 11 bases, leaving 10 bases not matched to a gene. Germline CDR1 MDHEN, CDR2 SYDVKM. The CDR3 loop spans 14 amino acids. This chain's CDR3 is CASSPTGLAQKQFF. As DNA, the CDR3 is TGTGCCAGCAGTCCGACCGGACTAGCGCAGAAGCAGTTCTTC.

The chain joins TRBV25-1 to TRBJ1-1; D gene unclear. Looked up from germline, CDR1 is MGHDK and CDR2 is SYGVNS. The CDR3 runs to 15 residues. V lost 6 bases, J lost 3 bases, and 17 bases lay in between. The CDR3 is CASSNLAGRDTEAFF. In DNA, the CDR3 is TGTGCCAGCAGCAACTTGGCGGGTAGGGACACTGAAGCTTTCTTT.

Comment on this clone: The same CDR3 is also encoded by other DNA sequences in this sample. The V gene is TRBV5-1, the J gene TRBJ2-5; TRBD2 is a possible D gene (6 bases). There are 13 residues in the CDR3. V shed 4 bases and J shed 4 bases, with 11 bases lying between them. Germline V gene sequence: CDR1 SGHRS, CDR2 YFSETQ. The CDR3 region is CASSPDGGETQYF. In DNA form, the CDR3 reads TGCGCCAGCAGCCCCGACGGGGGAGAGACCCAGTACTTC.

This sequence joins TRBV5-8 and TRBJ1-3; possible D gene TRBD1, 6 bases. The germline V and J ends were trimmed by 3 bases and 1 base, with 11 bases remaining between them. CDR1 is SGHTS and CDR2 is YDEGEE in the germline V gene. The CDR3 is made up of 15 amino acids. CDR3 region: CASSYGQSSGNTIYF. The CDR3, as DNA: TGTGCCAGCAGCTATGGACAGTCTTCTGGAAACACCATATATTTT.

The CDR3 reads CASSSPGAQETQYF. CDR3 nucleotides: TGTGCCAGCAGCTCCCCGGGGGCCCAAGAGACCCAGTACTTC. This chain links TRBV7-9 with TRBJ2-5; D might be TRBD1 or TRBD2, each matching 6 bases. The germline V and J ends were trimmed by 4 bases and 1 base, with 10 bases remaining between them. The CDR3 runs to 14 residues. Per germline, CDR1 SEHNR and CDR2 FQNEAQ (reference sequence).

The chain uses TRBV5-1 and TRBJ1-5; D uncertain. V was clipped by 0 bases and J by 0 bases, with 10 bases between them. CDR1 SGHRS and CDR2 YFSETQ come from the germline V gene. The CDR3 loop spans 16 amino acids. CDR3 sequence reads: CASSLGGSLSNQPQHF. The CDR3 bases are TGCGCCAGCAGCTTGGGAGGCAGCCTTAGCAATCAGCCCCAGCATTTT.